The 21 T cell receptor beta chains given below trace back to one sample, sequenced in a study of blood T cell repertoires in COVID-19. The repertoire was sequenced with immunoSEQ multiplex PCR; TCRdb's copy has only in-frame clones and lacks some. This sample has about 210,000 clones; around four fifths occur once, and the top ten carry approximately 8%. Input material: peripheral blood. These receptors originate from a woman in her forties or fifties with active or convalescent COVID-19.

V gene TRBV2 combines with J gene TRBJ1-1; D not certain. Between the trimmed V and J ends, which lost 6 bases and 1 base, there was a span of 9 bases. Germline-derived CDR1 and CDR2 are SNHLY and FYNNEI. The CDR3 loop spans 13 amino acids. Written as DNA, the CDR3 is TGTGCCAGCAGCCCCGAGGGGAACACTGAAGCTTTCTTT. Protein sequence: CASSPEGNTEAFF.

This chain connects TRBV20-1 to TRBJ1-1, with 8 bases identical to TRBD1. Germline CDR1 reads DFQATT; CDR2 reads SNEGSKA (reference sequence). The V segment lost 3 bases and the J segment 5 bases; nucleotides outside the gene matches: 8. The CDR3 covers 14 residues. CDR3 residues: CSASNRGEETEAFF. The CDR3 bases are TGCAGTGCTAGTAACAGGGGGGAGGAAACTGAAGCTTTCTTT.

As DNA, the CDR3 is TGTGCCAGCAAACAGGTCCACGAGCAGTACTTC. Translated: CASKQVHEQYF. This sequence joins TRBV2 and TRBJ2-7; a weak D match, TRBD1 (5 bases). The germline V gene has CDR1 SNHLY and CDR2 FYNNEI. The V gene lost 7 bases and the J gene lost 5 bases, with 9 bases spanning the gap. This CDR3 is built from 11 residues.

The chain carries TRBV5-4 and TRBJ2-3; 10 positions match TRBD1. Germline CDR1 reads SGHNT; CDR2 reads YYREEE (reference sequence). CDR3 length: 15 amino acids. The V gene end was trimmed by 6 bases and the J gene end by 2 bases; junction bases not matched to a gene: 6. In nucleotides, the CDR3 is TGTGCCAGCACGGGACAGGGGTTGGACACAGATACGCAGTATTTT. Translating it yields CASTGQGLDTDTQYF. Filled out from reference TRBV5-4 and TRBJ2-3, the complete variable domain reads ETGVTQSPTHLIKTRGQQVTLRCSSQSGHNTVSWYQQALGQGPQFIFQYYREEENGRGNFPPRFSGLQFPNYSSELNVNALELDDSALYLCASTGQGLDTDTQYFGPGTRLTVL.

The chain links TRBV3-1 (or the pseudogene TRBV3-2) to TRBJ2-5, with 7 bases matching TRBD2. The CDR3 sequence is 15 residues long. Germline CDR1 and CDR2: LGHDT and YNNKEL (reference sequence). J was trimmed by 1 base and V by 4 bases; bases with no gene match: 6. The CDR3 region is CASSPGLVSQETQYF. The CDR3 DNA reads as TGTGCCAGCAGCCCAGGACTAGTATCCCAAGAGACCCAGTACTTC.

This rearrangement joins TRBV28 to TRBJ1-2; TRBD1 matches 8 bases. Germline loops: CDR1 MDHEN, CDR2 SYDVKM. The CDR3 extends over 15 amino acids. The junction had 5 bases not matched to a gene; V was cut back by 3 bases and J by 2 bases. The CDR3 loop reads CASSFGQGGNYGYTF. The CDR3 region has the DNA TGTGCCAGCAGTTTCGGACAGGGTGGAAACTATGGCTACACCTTC.

The J gene is TRBJ2-7, the V gene TRBV7-2; the match to TRBD2 covers 13 bases. V gave up 4 bases and J gave up 5 bases; unmatched junction bases: 5. Germline V gene sequence: CDR1 SGHTA, CDR2 FQGNSA. The CDR3 has 15 amino acids. The CDR3 DNA is TGTGCCAGCAGCTCGGGACTAGCGGGAATGGACGAGCAGTACTTC. This encodes CASSSGLAGMDEQYF.

The V and J genes are TRBV7-8 and TRBJ2-5, with no clear D. The CDR3 length is 13 residues. Germline loops: CDR1 SGHVS, CDR2 FQNEAQ. V shed 3 bases and J shed 4 bases, with 9 bases lying between them. The CDR3 nucleotides read TGTGCCAGCAGCTTCCTCAACAGAGAGACCCAGTACTTC. Translation gives CASSFLNRETQYF.

The CDR3 sequence: CASSPVSPGEAFF. The CDR3 DNA sequence: TGTGCCAGCAGCCCGGTCTCGCCCGGGGAAGCTTTCTTT. The chain couples TRBV6-5 to TRBJ1-1; D uncertain. The CDR3 loop spans 13 amino acids. Germline loops: CDR1 MNHEY, CDR2 SVGAGI. The germline V and J ends were trimmed by 6 bases and 8 bases, with 16 bases remaining between them.

This clone was seen only once. The chain joins TRBV6-5 to TRBJ1-4; possible D gene TRBD1, 6 bases. V was pared by 7 bases and J by 5 bases, with 11 bases between. This CDR3 is built from 13 residues. Per the germline V gene, CDR1 is MNHEY and CDR2 is SVGAGI. The chain's CDR3 is CASTLTGNEKLFF. The CDR3 nucleotides read TGTGCCAGCACGCTGACAGGAAATGAAAAACTGTTTTTT.

The genes are TRBV2 and TRBJ2-7; D is uncertain. The CDR3 extends over 11 amino acids. Trimming stripped 5 bases from V and 3 bases from J, with 5 bases between. The germline CDR1 and CDR2 sequences are SNHLY and FYNNEI. The CDR3 bases are TGTGCCAGCAGTCCCTACTACGAGCAGTACTTC. Protein sequence: CASSPYYEQYF.

The chain has TRBV28 and TRBJ1-2; a possible D gene is TRBD1 (6 bases). Germline CDR1 MDHEN, CDR2 SYDVKM. V shed 6 bases and J shed 0 bases, with 17 bases lying between them. This CDR3 contains 16 residues. Here the CDR3 reads CASRRGTSRSNYGYTF. DNA of the CDR3: TGTGCCAGCAGAAGGGGGACATCTCGTTCTAACTATGGCTACACCTTC.

V is TRBV3-1 (or the pseudogene TRBV3-2) and J is TRBJ1-2; D is possibly TRBD1 (5 bases). This CDR3 has 14 amino acids. The V gene lost 1 base and the J gene lost 6 bases, with 12 bases spanning the gap. In germline, CDR1 is LGHDT, CDR2 YNNKEL (reference sequence). The DNA of the CDR3 is TGTGCCAGCAGCCAAGTGGGCAGGGTGAATGGCTACACCTTC. It codes for CASSQVGRVNGYTF.

The gene calls are TRBV3-1 (or the pseudogene TRBV3-2) and TRBJ1-1; 7 nucleotides match TRBD1. Trimming removed 4 bases from V and 10 bases from J; junction bases left unmatched: 9. Germline loops: CDR1 LGHDT, CDR2 YNNKEL (reference sequence). This CDR3 is 13 amino acids long. The CDR3 loop reads CASSRGQLTGAFF. The CDR3 DNA sequence: TGTGCCAGCAGCCGGGGACAGCTTACAGGAGCTTTCTTT.

The genes are TRBV27 and TRBJ2-1; D unresolved. Trimming shortened V by 3 bases and J by 3 bases, and 6 bases separated the two germline ends. The CDR3 is made up of 13 amino acids. Germline V gene lookup returns CDR1 MNHEY and CDR2 SMNVEV (reference sequence). The CDR3 coding sequence is TGTGCCAGCAGTTTGAACTTCTACAATGAGCAGTTCTTC. It yields the protein CASSLNFYNEQFF.

CDR3 in amino acids: CASSHSLAGGQETQYF. The CDR3 coding sequence is TGTGCCAGCAGCCATTCTCTAGCGGGAGGACAAGAGACCCAGTACTTC. This chain connects TRBV4-2 to TRBJ2-5, with TRBD2 matching over 11 bases. Per germline, CDR1 LGHNA and CDR2 YNFKEQ. CDR3 length equals 16 residues. Losses at the gene ends were 3 bases for V and 2 bases for J; bases not matched to a gene: 5.

The chain recombines TRBV28 with TRBJ2-7, with 9 bases identical to TRBD2. This CDR3 comprises 17 residues. Per the germline V gene, CDR1 is MDHEN and CDR2 is SYDVKM. Trimming took 3 bases from V and 0 from J; bases not matched to a gene: 9. The CDR3 nucleotides read TGTGCCAGCAGTTTCGTTTTGCGTAGCGGGAGCTCCTACGAGCAGTACTTC. This codes for CASSFVLRSGSSYEQYF.

This clone has a handful of counts. The chain carries TRBV5-1 and TRBJ2-7, with 7 bases lining up with TRBD2. The CDR3 totals 18 residues. The V segment lost 0 bases and the J segment 9 bases; nucleotides outside the gene matches: 21. In germline, CDR1 is SGHRS, CDR2 YFSETQ. CDR3 sequence (DNA): TGCGCCAGCAGCTTGGACCCATCGGGGAGGGTCATTCACTGGCCGCAGTACTTC. It translates to CASSLDPSGRVIHWPQYF.

This clone occurred a few times. This rearrangement joins TRBV19 to TRBJ2-7, with TRBD1 as a possible D gene (5 bases). The CDR3 has 16 amino acids. The V end was cut by 4 bases, the J end by 4 bases, with 20 bases between. Germline CDR1 and CDR2: LNHDA and SQIVND (reference sequence). The CDR3 coding sequence is TGTGCCAGTAGTACCCGGCCCGCAGGGTATAGATACGAGCAGTACTTC. It codes for CASSTRPAGYRYEQYF.

This chain uses TRBV7-9 with TRBJ1-1, with 8 bases that match TRBD1. The CDR3 runs to 15 residues. Germline V gene lookup returns CDR1 SEHNR and CDR2 FQNEAQ (reference sequence). After removal of 4 bases from V and 4 bases from J, the junction contained 8 bases not matched to a gene. DNA of the CDR3: TGTGCCAGCAGCTCGCAGGGGGCGCGGGGCACTGAAGCTTTCTTT. It is translated as CASSSQGARGTEAFF.

The rearrangement uses TRBV2 and TRBJ2-1, with D unclear. Germline CDR1 reads SNHLY; CDR2 reads FYNNEI. V was shortened by 8 bases and J by 5 bases, with 31 bases between the two germline ends. The CDR3 length is 19 residues. CDR3 protein: CASVAPGFSPSPTNNEQFF. The DNA of the CDR3 is TGTGCCAGCGTTGCTCCTGGCTTTTCCCCCTCACCTACTAACAATGAGCAGTTCTTC.